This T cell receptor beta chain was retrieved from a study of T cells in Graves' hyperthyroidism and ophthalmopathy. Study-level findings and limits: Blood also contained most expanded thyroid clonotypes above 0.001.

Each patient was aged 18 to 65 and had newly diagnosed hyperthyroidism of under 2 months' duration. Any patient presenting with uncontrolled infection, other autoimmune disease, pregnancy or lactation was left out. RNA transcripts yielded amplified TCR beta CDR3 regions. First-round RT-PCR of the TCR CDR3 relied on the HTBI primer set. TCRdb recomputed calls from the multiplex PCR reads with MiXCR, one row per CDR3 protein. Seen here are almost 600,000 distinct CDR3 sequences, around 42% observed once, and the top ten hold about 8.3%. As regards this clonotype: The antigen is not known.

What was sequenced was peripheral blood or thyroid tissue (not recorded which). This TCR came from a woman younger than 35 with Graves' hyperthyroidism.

The CDR3 is CASRGSPGVSYEQYF. CDR3 DNA: TGTGCCAGTAGGGGATCCCCAGGAGTTTCCTACGAGCAGTACTTC. This chain uses TRBV19 with TRBJ2-7, with no clear D. Trimming took 6 bases from V and 1 from J, leaving 16 bases between them. The CDR3 totals 15 residues. Germline assignment: CDR1 LNHDA and CDR2 SQIVND (reference sequence).